This passage covers 9 T cell receptor beta chains from one sample sequenced in a study of T cell responses to AZD1222 COVID-19 vaccine. Sequencing used immunoSEQ multiplex PCR; TCRdb keeps in-frame clones, though not all of them. The sample lists some 110,000 clones, 75% to 90% occurring once. The sample consisted of peripheral blood, taken 28 days after the second AZD1222 dose. These receptors came from an adult who received the AZD1222 COVID-19 vaccine.

The gene calls are TRBV7-8 and TRBJ1-4, with 8 bases fitting TRBD1. This CDR3 region has 16 residues. Germline CDR1 is SGHVS and CDR2 is FQNEAQ. Germline trimming cut 5 bases from V and 2 bases from J; bases unmatched to any gene: 7. For the CDR3, the DNA is TGTGCCAGCAGCCACCCCAGGGGGCCGACTAATGAAAAACTGTTTTTT. Its translation is CASSHPRGPTNEKLFF.

This chain uses TRBV18 with TRBJ1-5; no clear D gene. V dropped 4 bases and J dropped 0 bases, with 16 bases sitting between them. The CDR3 covers 17 residues. Germline CDR1 reads KGHSH; CDR2 reads LQKENI. CDR3 DNA: TGTGCCAGCTCACTCTCTGGGCCATGGGGTAGCAATCAGCCCCAGCATTTT. Translation gives CASSLSGPWGSNQPQHF.

The V and J genes are TRBV10-2 and TRBJ2-1; 10 bases line up with TRBD2. V dropped 4 bases and J dropped 9; count of bases not matched to a gene: 9. CDR1 is WSHSY, CDR2 SAAADI, per germline. This CDR3 is 15 amino acids long. For the CDR3, the DNA is TGCGCCAGCAGTGGGCTAGCGGGAGTGAATGGTGAGCAGTTCTTC. Translating it yields CASSGLAGVNGEQFF.

The chain recombines TRBV10-3 with TRBJ2-1; D is possibly TRBD2 (6 bases). CDR3 length: 13 residues. Trimming removed 3 bases at V and 6 bases at J, with 9 bases between. Germline values: CDR1 ENHRY, CDR2 SYGVKD. Written as DNA, the CDR3 is TGTGCCATCAGTGACGGGACTGTCAATGAGCAGTTCTTC. As protein: CAISDGTVNEQFF.

The chain employs TRBV28 and TRBJ1-5, with TRBD1 matching 10 bases. The junction had 9 bases not matched to a gene; V was cut back by 5 bases and J by 5 bases. The CDR3 length is 16 residues. Per germline, CDR1 MDHEN and CDR2 SYDVKM. In DNA, the CDR3 is TGTGCCAGCAGTGACCCGGGACAGGGGCTCGATCAGCCCCAGCATTTT. The encoded protein is CASSDPGQGLDQPQHF.

This chain connects TRBV27 to TRBJ1-2, with D unresolved. The V and J ends lost 2 bases and 0 bases respectively, with 7 bases between them. This CDR3 spans 14 amino acids. Germline CDR1 is MNHEY and CDR2 is SMNVEV (reference sequence). The CDR3: CASSLRRSNYGYTF. The CDR3 DNA reads TGTGCCAGCAGTTTAAGGAGGTCTAACTATGGCTACACCTTC.

The V call is TRBV5-4, the J call TRBJ1-2; D unresolved. Germline assignment: CDR1 SGHNT and CDR2 YYREEE (reference sequence). Trimming stripped 4 bases from V and 8 bases from J, with 9 bases between. The CDR3 is 11 residues long. The DNA of the CDR3 is TGTGCCAGCAGCGGAGGCGGAGGCTACACCTTC. It encodes CASSGGGGYTF.

The rearrangement joins TRBV27 to TRBJ1-1; D unresolved. The V gene's germline CDR1 is MNHEY and CDR2 SMNVEV (reference sequence). V lost 0 bases and J 0 bases, leaving 8 bases between the germline ends. This CDR3 comprises 15 residues. The CDR3 coding sequence is TGTGCCAGCAGTTTATCGCGGACCTTGAACACTGAAGCTTTCTTT. It specifies CASSLSRTLNTEAFF.

The chain joins TRBV9 to TRBJ2-7; 7 nucleotides match TRBD2. Per germline, CDR1 SGDLS and CDR2 YYNGEE. The CDR3 runs to 15 residues. After removal of 0 bases from V and 6 bases from J, the junction contained 9 bases not matched to a gene. The CDR3 here is CASSVVAGAFGEQYF. In DNA, the CDR3 is TGTGCCAGCAGCGTAGTGGCGGGAGCATTTGGCGAGCAGTACTTC.